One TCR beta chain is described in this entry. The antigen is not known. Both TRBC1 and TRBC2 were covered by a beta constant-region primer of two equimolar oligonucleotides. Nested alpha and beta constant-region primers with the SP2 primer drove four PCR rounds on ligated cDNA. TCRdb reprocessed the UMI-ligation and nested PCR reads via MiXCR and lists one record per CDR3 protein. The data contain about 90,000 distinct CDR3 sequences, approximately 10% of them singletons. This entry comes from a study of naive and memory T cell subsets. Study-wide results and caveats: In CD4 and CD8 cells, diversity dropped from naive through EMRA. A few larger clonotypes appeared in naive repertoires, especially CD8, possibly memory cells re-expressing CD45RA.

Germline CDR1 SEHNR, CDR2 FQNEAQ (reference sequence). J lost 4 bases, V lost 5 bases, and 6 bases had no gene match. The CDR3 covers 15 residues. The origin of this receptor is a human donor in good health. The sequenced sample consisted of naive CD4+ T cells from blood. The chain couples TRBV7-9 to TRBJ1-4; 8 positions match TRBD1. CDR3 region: CASSGGTGVNEKLFF. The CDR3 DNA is TGTGCCAGCAGCGGCGGGACAGGTGTTAATGAAAAACTGTTTTTT.